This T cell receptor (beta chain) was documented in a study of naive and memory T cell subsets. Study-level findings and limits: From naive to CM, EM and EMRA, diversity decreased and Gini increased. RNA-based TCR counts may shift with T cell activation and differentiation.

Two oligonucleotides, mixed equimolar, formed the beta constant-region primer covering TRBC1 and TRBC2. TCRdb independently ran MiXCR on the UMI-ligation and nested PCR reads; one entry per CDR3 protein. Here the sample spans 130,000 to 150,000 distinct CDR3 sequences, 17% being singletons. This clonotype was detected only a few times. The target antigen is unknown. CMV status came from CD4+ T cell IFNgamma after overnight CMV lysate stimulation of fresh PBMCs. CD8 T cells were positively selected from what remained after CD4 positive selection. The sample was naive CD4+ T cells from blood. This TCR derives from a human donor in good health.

The CDR3 DNA follows: TGTGCCAGCAGCTTGGATCTGGAGACTAGCGCCTACGAGCAGTACTTC. It is translated as CASSLDLETSAYEQYF. V usage is TRBV5-4 and J usage is TRBJ2-7, with 8 bases that match TRBD2. Germline loops: CDR1 SGHNT, CDR2 YYREEE (reference sequence). Trimming at V came to 0 bases and at J to 2 bases, leaving 7 bases not matched to a gene. CDR3 length: 16 residues.